The 11 T cell receptor beta chains below come from one sample, sequenced in a study of T cells in Graves' hyperthyroidism and ophthalmopathy. Authors of the study amplified TCR beta CDR3 regions from RNA transcripts. An initial round of RT-PCR targeting the TCR CDR3 relied on the HTBI primer set. Via MiXCR, TCRdb re-called the multiplex PCR reads, giving one row per CDR3 protein. The sample carries over 650,000 distinct CDR3 sequences, about a sixth recorded once. What was sequenced was blood. The receptors originated from a man between 18 and 29 years old with Graves' hyperthyroidism.

In regard to this clonotype: It may be a read error: a sequence one base away is much more abundant. This chain joins TRBV2 and TRBJ2-1; 13 nucleotides align to TRBD2. CDR1 is SNHLY and CDR2 is FYNNEI in the germline V gene. The CDR3 is made up of 15 amino acids. This chain's CDR3 is CASRLLAGGRNEQLF. CDR3 sequence (DNA): TGTGCCAGCAGACTACTAGCGGGAGGGCGAAATGAGCAGCTCTTC. The full variable domain, with the rest looked up from reference TRBV2 and TRBJ2-1, is EPEVTQTPSHQVTQMGQEVILRCVPISNHLYFYWYRQILGQKVEFLVSFYNNEISEKSEIFDDQFSVERPDGSNFTLKIRSTKLEDSAMYFCASRLLAGGRNEQLFGPGTRLTVL.

The J gene is TRBJ1-2, the V gene TRBV12-3 or TRBV12-4; 7 bases are shared with TRBD1. The CDR3 sequence is 13 residues long. V lost 7 bases, J lost 6 bases, and 8 bases stayed unmatched. The CDR3, as DNA: TGTGCCAGCATCCAATCCGGACAGGATGGCTACACCTTC. Amino acid sequence: CASIQSGQDGYTF.

The chain recombines TRBV20-1 with TRBJ2-7, with D possibly TRBD2 on 6 matching bases. Germline V gives CDR1 DFQATT, CDR2 SNEGSKA (reference sequence). Trimming took 7 bases from V and 1 from J, leaving 11 bases between them. This CDR3 has 12 amino acids. CDR3 loop: CSGMRDSYEQYF. The CDR3, as DNA: TGCAGTGGGATGCGGGATTCCTACGAGCAGTACTTC.

This clonotype was seen many times. The chain links TRBV2 to TRBJ2-7; possible D gene TRBD2, 6 bases. V was cut by 7 bases and J by 2 bases, with 15 bases left in between. The germline V gene encodes CDR1 SNHLY and CDR2 FYNNEI. The CDR3 spans 14 residues. CDR3 nucleotide sequence: TGTGCCAGCACCAAGGGACTTCCCACCTACGAGCAGTACTTC. The encoded protein is CASTKGLPTYEQYF. Together with reference TRBV2 and TRBJ2-7, the CDR3 gives the full variable domain: EPEVTQTPSHQVTQMGQEVILRCVPISNHLYFYWYRQILGQKVEFLVSFYNNEISEKSEIFDDQFSVERPDGSNFTLKIRSTKLEDSAMYFCASTKGLPTYEQYFGPGTRLTVT.

Ten or more counts support this clonotype. The CDR3 DNA sequence: TGCAGCGCCAGGATACTAGCGGTATCCACCGGGGAGCTGTTTTTT. Its translation: CSARILAVSTGELFF. The chain is built from TRBV29-1 and TRBJ2-2, with 8 bases identical to TRBD2. Germline trimming cut 7 bases from V and 4 bases from J; bases unmatched to any gene: 11. Germline CDR1 SQVTM, CDR2 ANQGSEA. This CDR3 is 15 amino acids long.

The CDR3 reads CASTPGGFRSSYNEQFF. Here the CDR3 DNA reads TGCGCCAGCACCCCGGGGGGTTTTCGGAGCTCCTACAATGAGCAGTTCTTC. The V and J genes are TRBV5-1 and TRBJ2-1, with 7 bases fitting TRBD2. Trimming removed 6 bases from V and 0 bases from J; junction bases left unmatched: 12. The CDR3 is 17 residues long. Germline CDR1 and CDR2: SGHRS and YFSETQ.

This chain joins TRBV18 and TRBJ2-3; D may be TRBD1 (5 bases). The CDR3 runs 17 residues. CDR1 KGHSH and CDR2 LQKENI come from the germline V gene. V was shortened by 3 bases and J by 4 bases, with 20 bases between the two germline ends. The DNA of the CDR3 is TGTGCCAGCTCACCTTCCTGGGGCCTACCCGTCCCAGATACGCAGTATTTT. Its translation: CASSPSWGLPVPDTQYF.

The chain has TRBV20-1 and TRBJ2-5; 11 positions agree with TRBD2. Trimming cost V 4 bases and J 5 bases; bases outside gene matches: 9. The CDR3 contains 15 residues. Germline values: CDR1 DFQATT, CDR2 SNEGSKA (reference sequence). For the CDR3, the DNA is TGCAGTGCTATGTTAGCGGGAGGGAATAGGGAGACCCAGTACTTC. Translated: CSAMLAGGNRETQYF.

There are many counts of this clonotype. The CDR3 sequence is CASSPRRAGGETQYF. As DNA, the CDR3 is TGTGCCAGCAGCCCACGTCGCGCGGGAGGAGAGACCCAGTACTTC. V gene TRBV7-2 combines with J gene TRBJ2-5; the match to TRBD2 covers 8 bases. V trimming: 5 bases; J trimming: 4 bases; junction bases outside the gene matches: 9. CDR3 length: 15 amino acids. The V gene's germline CDR1 is SGHTA and CDR2 FQGNSA. Filled out from reference TRBV7-2 and TRBJ2-5, the complete variable domain reads GAGVSQSPSNKVTEKGKDVELRCDPISGHTALYWYRQSLGQGLEFLIYFQGNSAPDKSGLPSDRFSAERTGGSVSTLTIQRTQQEDSAVYLCASSPRRAGGETQYFGPGTRLLVL.

The chain has TRBV5-8 and TRBJ2-1; weak D call: TRBD2 (6 bases). CDR3 length equals 16 residues. CDR1 and CDR2 (germline): SGHTS, YDEGEE. The germline V and J ends were trimmed by 5 bases and 0 bases, with 15 bases remaining between them. CDR3 DNA sequence: TGTGCCAGCAGTACCGGAGTGGGAGGCTCCTACAATGAGCAGTTCTTC. Its translation is CASSTGVGGSYNEQFF.

This clonotype was observed a few times. DNA for the CDR3: TGTGCCAGCAGACGGGGCGGCAACAATGAGCAGTTCTTC. Translation gives CASRRGGNNEQFF. The chain uses TRBV27 and TRBJ2-1; D tentatively fits TRBD1 or TRBD2 (5 bases each). Trimming left V 6 bases short and J 5 bases short, with 11 bases between. The CDR3 sequence is 13 residues long. Germline CDR1 MNHEY, CDR2 SMNVEV (reference sequence).